A single sample gave rise to the 7 T cell receptor beta chains below, sequenced in a study of Graves' ophthalmopathy and Graves' hyperthyroidism. RNA transcripts were the template, and TCR beta CDR3 regions were amplified from them. Following a first-round RT-PCR that used HTBI primers, a second-round multiplex PCR was carried out. One entry per CDR3 protein results from TCRdb running MiXCR on the multiplex PCR reads. The sample consists of over a million distinct CDR3 sequences, roughly two fifths of them appearing once. The specimen was peripheral blood or thyroid tissue (not recorded which). These receptors were taken from an adult man with Graves' hyperthyroidism.

Ten or more counts support this clonotype. The chain uses TRBV19 and TRBJ1-1; a weak D match, TRBD1 (5 bases). V gave up 3 bases and J gave up 4 bases, with 18 bases separating them. The CDR3 is 16 amino acids. Germline loops: CDR1 LNHDA, CDR2 SQIVND (reference sequence). This chain's CDR3 is CASSIGQGRIGTEAFF. The CDR3, as DNA: TGTGCCAGTAGTATCGGGCAGGGTCGCATTGGCACTGAAGCTTTCTTT.

CDR3 DNA sequence: TGTGCCAGCAGCTACGAGGGTAATAGTCTTGCCGAGCAGTACTTC. Residues: CASSYEGNSLAEQYF. This sequence joins TRBV9 and TRBJ2-7; D may be TRBD2 (5 bases). The V and J ends lost 4 bases and 6 bases respectively, with 20 bases between them. Germline assignment: CDR1 SGDLS and CDR2 YYNGEE. There are 15 residues in the CDR3.

This chain joins TRBV3-1 and TRBJ2-7; a weak D match, TRBD2 (8 bases). The CDR3 sequence is 19 residues long. Trimming took 1 base from V and 4 from J, leaving 26 bases between them. The germline V gene has CDR1 LGHDT and CDR2 YNNKEL (reference sequence). CDR3 sequence (DNA): TGTGCCAGCAGCCAAGGAGGGGGCGGAATGGGACTAGGAGTGTACGAGCAGTACTTC. Its protein product is CASSQGGGGMGLGVYEQYF.

This clonotype was counted at least ten times. This rearrangement joins TRBV20-1 to TRBJ1-4, with a tentative D call TRBD1 (5 bases). The CDR3 covers 15 residues. V lost 0 bases, J lost 7 bases, and 15 bases lay in between. Germline CDR1 and CDR2: DFQATT and SNEGSKA (reference sequence). For the CDR3, the DNA is TGCAGTGCTAGAGATAAATCCAGGGATGGTGAAAAACTGTTTTTT. Its protein is CSARDKSRDGEKLFF.

This sequence joins TRBV9 and TRBJ2-6; D is uncertain. There are 14 residues in the CDR3. Trimming took off 4 bases at V and 4 bases at J, with 9 bases between the two ends. Looked up from germline, CDR1 is SGDLS and CDR2 is YYNGEE. CDR3 in DNA: TGTGCCAGCAGCCCCCAGACAGGGGCCAACGTCCTGACTTTC. Translating gives CASSPQTGANVLTF.

The CDR3 protein is CSVYRDSANSGANVLTF. In DNA form, the CDR3 reads TGCAGCGTCTACCGGGACAGTGCAAATTCTGGGGCCAACGTCCTGACTTTC. The genes are TRBV29-1 and TRBJ2-6; 7 nucleotides line up with TRBD1. With 6 bases clipped from V and 1 base from J, the junction kept 12 bases outside the gene matches. The germline V gene encodes CDR1 SQVTM and CDR2 ANQGSEA. The CDR3 runs to 17 residues.

This sequence joins TRBV7-8 and TRBJ1-5; D is unresolved. The CDR3 extends over 17 amino acids. V was cut by 6 bases and J by 0 bases, with 18 bases left in between. Germline CDR1 reads SGHVS; CDR2 reads FQNEAQ. CDR3 bases: TGTGCCAGCAGTTTTGGGGAAGCCGGCAGTAGCAATCAGCCCCAGCATTTT. It translates to CASSFGEAGSSNQPQHF.